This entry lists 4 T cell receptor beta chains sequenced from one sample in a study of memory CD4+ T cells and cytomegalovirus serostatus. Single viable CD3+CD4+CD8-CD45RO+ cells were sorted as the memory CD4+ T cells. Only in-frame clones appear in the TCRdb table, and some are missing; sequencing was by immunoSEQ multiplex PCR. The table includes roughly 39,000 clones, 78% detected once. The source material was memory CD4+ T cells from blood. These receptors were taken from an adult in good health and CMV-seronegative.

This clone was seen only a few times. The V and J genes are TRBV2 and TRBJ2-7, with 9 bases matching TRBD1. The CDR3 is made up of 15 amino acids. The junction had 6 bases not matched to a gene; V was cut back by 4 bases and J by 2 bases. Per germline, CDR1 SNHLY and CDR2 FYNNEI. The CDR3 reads CASSAPGQGAYEQYF. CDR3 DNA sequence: TGTGCCAGCAGTGCACCGGGACAGGGAGCCTACGAGCAGTACTTC.

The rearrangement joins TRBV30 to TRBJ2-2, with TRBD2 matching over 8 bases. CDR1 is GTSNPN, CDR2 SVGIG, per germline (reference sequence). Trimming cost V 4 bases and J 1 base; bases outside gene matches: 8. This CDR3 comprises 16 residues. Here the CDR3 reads CAWTYRGGGNTGELFF. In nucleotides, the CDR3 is TGTGCCTGGACGTACCGGGGGGGCGGGAACACCGGGGAGCTGTTTTTT.

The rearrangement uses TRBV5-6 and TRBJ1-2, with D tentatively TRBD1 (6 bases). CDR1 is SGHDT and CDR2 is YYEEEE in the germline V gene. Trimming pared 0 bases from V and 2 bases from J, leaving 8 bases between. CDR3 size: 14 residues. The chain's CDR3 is CASSLATGNYGYTF. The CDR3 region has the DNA TGTGCCAGCAGCTTGGCTACAGGGAACTATGGCTACACCTTC.

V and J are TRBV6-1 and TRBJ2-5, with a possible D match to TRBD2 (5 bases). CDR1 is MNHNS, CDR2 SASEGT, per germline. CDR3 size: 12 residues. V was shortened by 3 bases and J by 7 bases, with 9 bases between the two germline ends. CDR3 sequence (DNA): TGTGCCAGCAGTGATGAGGGCTTGACCCAGTACTTC. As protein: CASSDEGLTQYF.